The T cell receptor (beta chain) under discussion was sequenced for a study of T cells in tuberculosis. General study findings and limits: Shorter CDR3-alpha in active tuberculosis partly drove smaller distances. GEM motif frequencies gave more than 65% accuracy; the GMM repertoire gave roughly 85%.

The V end was cut by 1 base, the J end by 8 bases, with 9 bases between. CDR1 is SEHNR, CDR2 FQNEAQ, per germline (reference sequence). The CDR3 is 14 residues long. Some clones are missing from TCRdb's copy, which holds only in-frame ones; the method was immunoSEQ multiplex PCR. This sample has over 25,000 clones; less than 97% occur once, and the top ten carry approximately 2.5%. A word on this clone: Its antigen is currently unknown.

Each donor contributed about 100,000 T cells on average, unsorted. Sequenced: PBMCs. The V gene is TRBV7-9, the J gene TRBJ1-6; possible D gene TRBD1, 5 bases. The receptor's source is a donor aged 10-30 years with latent tuberculosis or without tuberculosis infection. Here the CDR3 reads CASSLEGFDSPLHF. The CDR3 bases are TGTGCCAGCAGCTTAGAGGGGTTTGATTCACCCCTCCACTTT.